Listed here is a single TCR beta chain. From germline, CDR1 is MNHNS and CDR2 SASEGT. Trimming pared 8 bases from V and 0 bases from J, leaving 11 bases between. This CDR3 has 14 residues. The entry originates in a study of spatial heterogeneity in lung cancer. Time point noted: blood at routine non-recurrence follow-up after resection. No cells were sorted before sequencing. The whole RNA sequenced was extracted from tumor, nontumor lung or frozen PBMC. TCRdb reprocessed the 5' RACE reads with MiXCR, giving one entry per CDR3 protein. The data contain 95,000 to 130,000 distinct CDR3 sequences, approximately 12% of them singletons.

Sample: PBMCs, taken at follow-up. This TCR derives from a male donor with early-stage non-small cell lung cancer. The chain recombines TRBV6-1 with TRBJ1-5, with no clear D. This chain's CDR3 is CASLREYSNQPQHF. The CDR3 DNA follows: TGTGCCAGCTTAAGGGAGTATAGCAATCAGCCCCAGCATTTT.